Listed below are T cell receptor beta chains from one sample, sequenced in a study of blood T cell repertoires in COVID-19. Using immunoSEQ multiplex PCR, the repertoire was profiled, and TCRdb retains in-frame clones only, with some absent. Seen here are roughly 67,000 clones, 76% observed once, and the top ten hold around 6.4%. The specimen was peripheral blood. The receptors were sampled from a woman in her forties or fifties with active or convalescent COVID-19. The CDR3 runs from the conserved cysteine through the conserved F or W. Fields, in order: clone size, J gene, D gene, V gene, CDR3 protein, CDR3 DNA. D genes are given only for firm matches. Clone sizes are given selectively: once, few, many, or a class where the clone is expanded.

NA | TRBJ2-3 | TRBD2 | TRBV10-3 | CAISEGSSGRVDTQYF | TGTGCCATCAGTGAAGGATCTAGCGGGAGGGTAGATACGCAGTATTTT
NA | TRBJ2-7 | NA | TRBV7-8 | CASSLAGRTYEQYF | TGTGCCAGCAGCTTAGCGGGCCGGACCTACGAGCAGTACTTC
NA | TRBJ1-2 | TRBD1 | TRBV30 | CAWSVQGAYGYTF | TGTGCCTGGAGTGTCCAGGGGGCATATGGCTACACCTTC
NA | TRBJ2-1 | TRBD2 | TRBV2 | CAIPSGRDREQFF | TGTGCCATTCCTAGCGGGAGGGATCGTGAGCAGTTCTTC
NA | TRBJ2-1 | TRBD2 | TRBV28 | CASRGTSEYNEQFF | TGTGCCAGCAGAGGGACTAGCGAATACAATGAGCAGTTCTTC
NA | TRBJ1-5 | NA | TRBV7-2 | CASSLGWSLNQPQHF | TGTGCCAGCAGCTTAGGCTGGAGTCTCAATCAGCCCCAGCATTTT
NA | TRBJ2-1 | NA | TRBV6-2/TRBV6-3 | CASSYLRDRGYNEQFF | TGTGCCAGCAGTTACTTAAGAGATCGTGGCTACAATGAGCAGTTCTTC
few | TRBJ2-7 | TRBD1 | TRBV28 | CASRDTGTGLYEQYF | TGTGCCAGCAGAGATACCGGGACAGGGTTATACGAGCAGTACTTC
NA | TRBJ1-1 | TRBD1 | TRBV7-2 | CASRLRQGTNTEAFF | TGTGCCAGCAGACTTAGACAGGGAACGAACACTGAAGCTTTCTTT
NA | TRBJ2-2 | NA | TRBV29-1 | CSVQPPGVAGELFF | TGCAGCGTTCAGCCCCCCGGGGTCGCCGGGGAGCTGTTTTTT
NA | TRBJ1-1 | TRBD1 | TRBV7-9 | CASSLPGQGHTEAFF | TGTGCCAGCAGCTTGCCGGGACAGGGCCACACTGAAGCTTTCTTT
NA | TRBJ2-7 | NA | TRBV6-1 | CASSEHLVGADEQYF | TGTGCCAGCAGTGAACACCTAGTCGGAGCGGACGAGCAGTACTTC
NA | TRBJ2-4 | NA | TRBV2 | CASSEAGSGLGIQYF | TGTGCCAGCAGTGAAGCGGGATCAGGGCTCGGCATTCAGTACTTC
NA | TRBJ1-2 | NA | TRBV6-5 | CASSYEWGHYGYTF | TGTGCCAGCAGTTATGAATGGGGCCACTATGGCTACACCTTC
NA | TRBJ2-1 | NA | TRBV7-8 | CASSLDGSLRSNEQFF | TGTGCCAGCAGCTTAGACGGTTCTCTTCGGAGCAATGAGCAGTTCTTC